Shown below are 5 T cell receptor beta chains from a single sample sequenced in a study of control samples from healthy donors and cancer patients (dated by TCRdb to the early 2020s). To prepare the library, the immunoSEQ multiplex PCR assay was applied. Not all clones reach the TCRdb copy of this immuneACCESS table, which keeps in-frame sequences only. Checked studies attribute under half of the gap to unresolved V genes and leave the rest unexplained. The sample table shows roughly 64,000 clones, and about nine tenths are seen once. The ten largest clonotypes hold approximately 1.2% of the sample. Sequenced material: PBMCs. These receptors were taken from a woman aged 45-60 years with colorectal cancer.

This clone occurred once. V gene TRBV11-1 combines with J gene TRBJ1-1; TRBD1 might be the D (5 bases). The V and J ends lost 5 bases and 10 bases respectively, with 20 bases between them. Germline CDR1 reads SGHAT; CDR2 reads FQDESV (reference sequence). The length of the CDR3 is 14 residues. In DNA form, the CDR3 reads TGTGCCAGCAGCCCGGGAAGGGGTGGTTTGCGAGCTTTCTTT. Encoded protein: CASSPGRGGLRAFF.

This clone was found once. The chain carries TRBV6-1 and TRBJ2-5; perhaps TRBD2 as D (6 bases). V dropped 0 bases and J dropped 4 bases, with 9 bases sitting between them. Germline V gene data show CDR1 as MNHNS and CDR2 as SASEGT. This CDR3 is 14 amino acids long. The CDR3 sequence is CASSEAEGPETQYF. CDR3 DNA: TGTGCCAGCAGTGAAGCGGAGGGTCCAGAGACCCAGTACTTC.

The rearrangement joins TRBV7-2 to TRBJ2-5, with 7 positions matching TRBD2. V trimming: 5 bases; J trimming: 4 bases; junction bases outside the gene matches: 13. This CDR3 contains 16 residues. CDR1 is SGHTA, CDR2 FQGNSA, per germline. The CDR3 here is CASSETSVFGRETQYF. DNA for the CDR3: TGTGCCAGCAGCGAAACTAGCGTTTTTGGGCGAGAGACCCAGTACTTC.

V and J are TRBV28 and TRBJ2-7, with D perhaps assigned TRBD1 or TRBD2 (5 bases each). With 2 bases removed from V and 2 bases from J, the gap between germline ends came to 10 bases. CDR1 and CDR2 from the germline V gene are MDHEN and SYDVKM. The CDR3 sequence is 14 residues long. DNA of the CDR3: TGTGCCAGCAGTTTAGGGACCCTAACCTACGAGCAGTACTTC. This translates into CASSLGTLTYEQYF.

This chain links TRBV2 with TRBJ1-5; D gene unclear. CDR3 length: 14 residues. V lost 6 bases and J lost 2, with 11 bases in between. Germline V gene lookup returns CDR1 SNHLY and CDR2 FYNNEI. In nucleotides, the CDR3 is TGTGCCAGCAGACGCCGGACCGGCAATCAGCCCCAGCATTTT. It yields the protein CASRRRTGNQPQHF.